There are a few counts of the clone carrying this T cell receptor (beta chain). Its antigen is unidentified. This sample is drawn from a study of T-cell reconstitution after alpha-beta-depleted transplantation in children. Regarding the study as a whole: Fresh T-cell production supplied most of the T-cell counts and diversity seen one year after transplant.

Trimming took off 0 bases at V and 9 bases at J, with 16 bases between the two ends. The CDR3 extends over 14 amino acids. From germline, CDR1 is DFQATT and CDR2 SNEGSKA (reference sequence). The library targeted TCRbeta and was prepared with unique molecular identifiers. TCRdb itself ran the PCR reads through MiXCR, one entry per CDR3 protein. The sample has about 640,000 distinct CDR3 sequences, 10% to 15% seen once. The chain recombines TRBV20-1 with TRBJ2-3; D is perhaps TRBD2 (5 bases). The TCR comes from a male patient aged 10-17 years who had a stem cell transplant for acute myeloid leukemia, so the T cells may come from the graft donor. Here the sequenced sample was PBMCs, mostly from graft donor cells, taken 360 days after TCRalphabeta/CD19-depleted stem cell transplant. The CDR3, as DNA: TGCAGTGCTAGAGATCGGCCTAGTCAGCGGACGCAGTATTTT. Its protein product is CSARDRPSQRTQYF.